Only one count was recorded for the clone carrying this T cell receptor beta chain. Its target is not known. CDR1 SEHNR and CDR2 FQNEAQ come from the germline V gene (reference sequence). The CDR3 has 14 residues. Trimming at V came to 5 bases and at J to 4 bases, leaving 4 bases not matched to a gene. This entry comes from a study of cytomegalovirus exposure and HLA in healthy donors. Study conclusions and caveats: Among TCR sequences, most were rare, though some public TCRs appeared in many donors. The study labeled fewer than 200 TCR beta chains cytomegalovirus-associated.

PCR amplification relied on 60 Vbeta primers (plus 13 Jbeta primers). The method was immunoSEQ multiplex PCR; TCRdb's version includes in-frame clones alone and lacks a portion of them. The table has 190,000 or so clones, roughly 87% seen once; the top ten hold roughly 1.5%. V gene TRBV7-9 combines with J gene TRBJ2-3, with TRBD1 matching 9 bases. The receptor was isolated from a man in his forties or fifties in good health and CMV-seronegative. Sequencing was done on a sample of PBMCs. CDR3 sequence: CASSRQGGADTQYF. In nucleotides, the CDR3 is TGTGCCAGCAGCCGACAGGGGGGCGCAGATACGCAGTATTTT.